These T cell receptor beta chains were read from a single sample in a study of blood T cell repertoires in COVID-19. Only in-frame clones appear in the TCRdb table, and some are missing; sequencing was by immunoSEQ multiplex PCR. The data hold 35,000 to 45,000 clones, with roughly 81% observed a single time. Material for sequencing was peripheral blood. Receptors were obtained from a woman in her 70s in a cohort sampled during active COVID-19. The CDR3 runs from the conserved cysteine through the conserved F or W. The D gene is left open where the match is weak. Some rows have no size entry. The others give once, few or many, or a class for an expanded clone.

clone_size j_call v_call d_call cdr3_aa cdr3_nt
- TRBJ2-7 TRBV6-6 - CASQRAGPEGEQYF TGTGCCAGCCAAAGGGCGGGCCCGGAAGGGGAGCAGTACTTC
- TRBJ2-3 TRBV9 - CASSVGGSPDTQYF TGTGCCAGCAGCGTAGGAGGGTCCCCAGATACGCAGTATTTT
- TRBJ1-1 TRBV13 - CASSSGGSLNTEAFF TGTGCCAGCAGCTCCGGGGGGTCCCTTAACACTGAAGCTTTCTTT
- TRBJ1-4 TRBV2 - CASRPGGTNEKLFF TGTGCCAGCAGACCCGGAGGGACTAATGAAAAACTGTTTTTT
- TRBJ1-3 TRBV27 - CASSLSRGPGNTIYF TGTGCCAGCAGTTTATCGAGAGGGCCTGGAAACACCATATATTTT
once TRBJ1-1 TRBV5-8 - CASSGLYREAFF TGTGCCAGCAGCGGCCTATACAGAGAAGCTTTCTTT
- TRBJ2-2 TRBV9 TRBD2 CASSVGEGGVTGELFF TGTGCCAGCAGCGTAGGAGAGGGAGGGGTCACCGGGGAGCTGTTTTTT
- TRBJ2-7 TRBV18 - CASSPFRDIYLEQYF TGTGCCAGCTCACCATTCCGGGACATATATCTCGAGCAGTACTTC
- TRBJ2-2 TRBV9 TRBD1 CASSETGTNTGELFF TGTGCCAGCAGCGAGACAGGGACGAACACCGGGGAGCTGTTTTTT
- TRBJ2-1 TRBV5-1 - CASSFEGEGNEQFF TGCGCCAGCAGCTTCGAGGGAGAGGGCAATGAGCAGTTCTTC
- TRBJ2-7 TRBV11-2 TRBD1 CASSLEPTGGEQYF TGTGCCAGCAGCTTAGAGCCGACAGGGGGCGAGCAGTACTTC
- TRBJ1-3 TRBV13 - CASSARGSGNTIYF TGTGCCAGCAGCGCGCGGGGATCTGGAAACACCATATATTTT
- TRBJ2-6 TRBV5-6 TRBD1 CASRDRGYSGANVLTF TGTGCCAGCCGGGACAGGGGGTACTCTGGGGCCAACGTCCTGACTTTC
- TRBJ2-7 TRBV7-3 - CASSGGTVYEQYF TGTGCCAGCAGCGGAGGGACGGTCTACGAGCAGTACTTC
- TRBJ2-4 TRBV5-4 - CASSFREIAVAKNIQYF TGTGCCAGCAGCTTCCGTGAGATAGCGGTAGCCAAAAACATTCAGTACTTC
once TRBJ2-5 TRBV6-5 - CARTTALQETQYF TGTGCCAGAACGACAGCACTCCAAGAGACCCAGTACTTC
- TRBJ2-7 TRBV28 TRBD1 CASSFLDRVYEQYF TGTGCCAGCAGTTTCCTGGACAGGGTCTACGAGCAGTACTTC
medium-sized TRBJ1-2 TRBV30 - CAWTLRDFSGYTF TGTGCCTGGACTCTCCGGGACTTCAGTGGCTACACCTTC
- TRBJ1-2 TRBV5-6 - CASTARSPLPNYGYTF TGTGCCAGCACCGCGAGGTCCCCTTTACCTAACTATGGCTACACCTTC
- TRBJ2-1 TRBV6-2/TRBV6-3 TRBD2 CASSYSPGLAGVDEQFF TGTGCCAGCAGTTACTCCCCCGGACTAGCGGGAGTTGATGAGCAGTTCTTC
once TRBJ2-7 TRBV2 - CASREFASPGTSYEQYF TGTGCCAGCAGGGAATTTGCCTCACCGGGAACCTCCTACGAGCAGTACTTC
- TRBJ1-2 TRBV19 TRBD1 CASNPSWDRFDYGYTF TGTGCCAGTAACCCTTCTTGGGACAGATTTGACTATGGCTACACCTTC
- TRBJ1-2 TRBV30 - CAWKPGGLFYGYTF TGTGCCTGGAAGCCAGGCGGGCTTTTCTATGGCTACACCTTC
- TRBJ2-2 TRBV11-3 - CASSLSLSATGELFF TGTGCCAGCAGCTTATCGCTAAGTGCCACCGGGGAGCTGTTTTTT
- TRBJ1-4 TRBV9 - CASSVDRGAGEKLFF TGTGCCAGCAGCGTAGATCGGGGGGCAGGAGAAAAACTGTTTTTT
- TRBJ1-5 TRBV19 TRBD1 CASSSRTGNQPQHF TGTGCCAGTAGTTCAAGGACAGGGAATCAGCCCCAGCATTTT
once TRBJ2-4 TRBV28 TRBD1 CASSSGTGANIQYF TGTGCCAGCAGTTCTGGGACAGGGGCAAACATTCAGTACTTC